The rows below give T cell receptor beta chains drawn from one sample of a study of cytomegalovirus exposure and HLA in healthy donors. Data came from immunoSEQ multiplex PCR; TCRdb stores just in-frame clones and leaves some out. The data contain approximately 130,000 clones, over 75% of them singletons. Sequencing was performed on PBMCs. The receptors originated from a man aged 45-65 years in good health and CMV-seronegative. CDR3s include the opening cysteine and the closing phenylalanine or tryptophan. A D gene is named only where the DNA matches it firmly. Not all rows give a size; the values are once, few, many and, for expanded clones, a class.

d_call,j_call,clone_size,v_call,cdr3_aa,cdr3_nt
TRBD1,TRBJ2-1,once,TRBV5-1,CASSSGQSYNEQFF,TGCGCCAGCAGCTCGGGACAGTCCTACAATGAGCAGTTCTTC
-,TRBJ1-6,-,TRBV5-1,CASSRQASNSYNSPLHF,TGCGCCAGCAGCAGGCAGGCTTCTAACTCCTATAATTCACCCCTCCACTTT
TRBD1,TRBJ2-2,-,TRBV2,CASSVRTGGSFSGELFF,TGTGCCAGCAGTGTAAGGACAGGGGGCAGTTTCAGCGGGGAGCTGTTTTTT
-,TRBJ2-1,once,TRBV5-1,CASSLAPGRTYNEQFF,TGCGCCAGCAGCTTGGCCCCCGGCAGGACATACAATGAGCAGTTCTTC
TRBD1,TRBJ2-1,-,TRBV7-2,CASSSHRGNEQFF,TGTGCCAGCAGCTCCCACAGGGGGAATGAGCAGTTCTTC
TRBD2,TRBJ2-5,-,TRBV5-1,CASKETSGSGFETQYF,TGCGCCAGCAAGGAGACTAGCGGGAGTGGCTTTGAGACCCAGTACTTC
TRBD1,TRBJ2-7,once,TRBV27,CASSKDRGYEQYF,TGTGCCAGCAGTAAGGACAGGGGCTACGAGCAGTACTTC
TRBD2,TRBJ2-3,-,TRBV19,CASTLGGREADTQYF,TGTGCCAGTACACTCGGTGGGCGGGAGGCAGATACGCAGTATTTT
-,TRBJ1-1,-,TRBV10-3,CAISEFTETEAFF,TGTGCCATCAGTGAGTTTACAGAGACTGAAGCTTTCTTT
-,TRBJ2-7,-,TRBV29-1,CSVSSRQDSYEQYF,TGCAGCGTATCCAGCCGACAGGATTCCTACGAGCAGTACTTC
-,TRBJ1-2,-,TRBV7-8,CASSGRTGGYTF,TGTGCCAGCAGCGGGAGGACGGGAGGCTACACCTTC
TRBD1,TRBJ1-2,-,TRBV28,CASREPGGTYGYTF,TGTGCCAGCAGAGAACCAGGGGGCACCTATGGCTACACCTTC
TRBD2,TRBJ2-2,once,TRBV7-7,CASRRERNTGELFF,TGTGCTAGTAGGCGGGAGCGAAACACCGGGGAGCTGTTTTTT